These T cell receptor beta chains were read from a single sample in a study of Ad26.COV2.S vaccination and SARS-CoV-2 variants. Profiled with immunoSEQ multiplex PCR; TCRdb holds only in-frame clones, not every one. The repertoire holds approximately 420,000 clones, with roughly 90% as singletons. Sequencing was performed on peripheral blood, taken in a trial of Ad26.COV2.S vaccine versus placebo. These receptors originate from a person aged 18-65 years who received the Ad26.COV2.S COVID-19 vaccine or a placebo. Both conserved end residues are part of each CDR3. The order of the fields is V gene, J gene, clone size, D gene, CDR3 DNA, CDR3 protein. The D gene is left open where the match is weak. Part of the rows lack a size; the others show once, few, many or a class for expanded clones.

V gene: TRBV12-3/TRBV12-4; J gene: TRBJ1-5; clone size: .; D gene: .; CDR3 DNA: TGTGCCAGCAGTTTTATGGGTCAGCCCCAGCATTTT; CDR3 protein: CASSFMGQPQHF
V gene: TRBV11-3; J gene: TRBJ1-1; clone size: .; D gene: .; CDR3 DNA: TGTGCCAGCAGCTTATTCTTGAACACTGAAGCTTTCTTT; CDR3 protein: CASSLFLNTEAFF
V gene: TRBV4-1; J gene: TRBJ2-3; clone size: .; D gene: TRBD2; CDR3 DNA: TGCGCCAGCAGGCAACTAGCGGGGGTGGATACGCAGTATTTT; CDR3 protein: CASRQLAGVDTQYF
V gene: TRBV4-1; J gene: TRBJ2-3; clone size: .; D gene: .; CDR3 DNA: TGCGCCAGCAGACCATTGGGGCTAGCGCTGACAGATACGCAGTATTTT; CDR3 protein: CASRPLGLALTDTQYF
V gene: TRBV4-2; J gene: TRBJ2-7; clone size: .; D gene: .; CDR3 DNA: TGTGCCAGCAGCCAGGGGGGCTCCTACGAGCAGTACTTC; CDR3 protein: CASSQGGSYEQYF
V gene: TRBV10-3; J gene: TRBJ1-6; clone size: .; D gene: .; CDR3 DNA: TGTGCCATCAGTGAGAGGTCTGGGTATAATTCACCCCTCCACTTT; CDR3 protein: CAISERSGYNSPLHF
V gene: TRBV13; J gene: TRBJ2-7; clone size: .; D gene: .; CDR3 DNA: TGTGCCAGCAGCTTAGGCGTGGGGTTAGGCTACGAGCAGTACTTC; CDR3 protein: CASSLGVGLGYEQYF
V gene: TRBV2; J gene: TRBJ1-6; clone size: .; D gene: TRBD1; CDR3 DNA: TGTGCCAGCAGTGAGAGACAGGGTGCCTATAATTCACCCCTCCACTTT; CDR3 protein: CASSERQGAYNSPLHF
V gene: TRBV5-3; J gene: TRBJ1-4; clone size: .; D gene: TRBD1; CDR3 DNA: TGTGCCAGCCCCGACAGGGGGCACGAAAAACTGTTTTTT; CDR3 protein: CASPDRGHEKLFF
V gene: TRBV4-1; J gene: TRBJ2-7; clone size: .; D gene: TRBD1; CDR3 DNA: TGCGCCAGCAGCCACCAAGGACAGGCGGCCTACGAGCAGTACTTC; CDR3 protein: CASSHQGQAAYEQYF
V gene: TRBV7-8; J gene: TRBJ2-7; clone size: once; D gene: .; CDR3 DNA: TGTGCCAGCAGCCCCCGACAGGAACGACTTTACGAGCAGTACTTC; CDR3 protein: CASSPRQERLYEQYF
V gene: TRBV24-1; J gene: TRBJ2-2; clone size: .; D gene: TRBD1; CDR3 DNA: TGTGCCACCAGTGATGACAGGGGCGGAGGGTACACCGGGGAGCTGTTTTTT; CDR3 protein: CATSDDRGGGYTGELFF
V gene: TRBV7-2; J gene: TRBJ2-7; clone size: .; D gene: .; CDR3 DNA: TGTGCCAGCAGCTCCACGCTCAACCCTCCCGAGCAGTACTTC; CDR3 protein: CASSSTLNPPEQYF
V gene: TRBV27; J gene: TRBJ1-6; clone size: .; D gene: TRBD1; CDR3 DNA: TGTGCCAGCACCGGGACAGGGAGGTATTCACCCCTCCACTTT; CDR3 protein: CASTGTGRYSPLHF
V gene: TRBV4-2; J gene: TRBJ2-7; clone size: .; D gene: TRBD2; CDR3 DNA: TGTGCCAGCAGCCAAGATGCGGGGGACTCGACCTACGAGCAGTACTTC; CDR3 protein: CASSQDAGDSTYEQYF
V gene: TRBV20-1; J gene: TRBJ2-7; clone size: .; D gene: .; CDR3 DNA: TGCAGTGCTAGTCTCCGCTGGGGGCACTACGAGCAGTACTTC; CDR3 protein: CSASLRWGHYEQYF
V gene: TRBV27; J gene: TRBJ1-4; clone size: .; D gene: .; CDR3 DNA: TGTGCCGTTGGGCCTTCAAGGGAAAAACTGTTTTTT; CDR3 protein: CAVGPSREKLFF
V gene: TRBV30; J gene: TRBJ1-3; clone size: .; D gene: TRBD1; CDR3 DNA: TGTGCCTGGAGTCCGGGACAGCATTCTGGAAACACCATATATTTT; CDR3 protein: CAWSPGQHSGNTIYF
V gene: TRBV28; J gene: TRBJ1-5; clone size: .; D gene: TRBD1; CDR3 DNA: TGTGCCAGCAGGAGACAGGGGGGAAGCAATCAGCCCCAGCATTTT; CDR3 protein: CASRRQGGSNQPQHF
V gene: TRBV7-2; J gene: TRBJ2-7; clone size: few; D gene: .; CDR3 DNA: TGTGCCAGCAGCTTAGTTGGGAACTCCTACGAGCAGTACTTC; CDR3 protein: CASSLVGNSYEQYF
V gene: TRBV11-3; J gene: TRBJ1-1; clone size: .; D gene: TRBD1; CDR3 DNA: TGTGCCAGCAGCCAAACGGGACAGAGGGCTTTCTTT; CDR3 protein: CASSQTGQRAFF
V gene: TRBV5-1; J gene: TRBJ2-7; clone size: .; D gene: TRBD1; CDR3 DNA: TGCGCCAGCAGCTTGGCCGGGACAGTACTCTCCTACGAGCAGTACTTC; CDR3 protein: CASSLAGTVLSYEQYF
V gene: TRBV7-8; J gene: TRBJ2-1; clone size: .; D gene: .; CDR3 DNA: TGTGCCAGCAGCTTAGGCTCAAGCTCCTACAATGAGCAGTTCTTC; CDR3 protein: CASSLGSSSYNEQFF
V gene: TRBV20-1; J gene: TRBJ2-7; clone size: .; D gene: TRBD1; CDR3 DNA: TGCAGTGCTAGTCCCAGACAGGGCGGCTCCTACGAGCAGTACTTC; CDR3 protein: CSASPRQGGSYEQYF
V gene: TRBV9; J gene: TRBJ2-5; clone size: .; D gene: .; CDR3 DNA: TGTGCCAGCAGCCCCCCTAGCGTATCAAATCAAGAGACCCAGTACTTC; CDR3 protein: CASSPPSVSNQETQYF
V gene: TRBV19; J gene: TRBJ1-2; clone size: .; D gene: .; CDR3 DNA: TGTGCCAGTGGCCAGGGAGGGGACTACACCTTC; CDR3 protein: CASGQGGDYTF
V gene: TRBV4-1; J gene: TRBJ2-7; clone size: .; D gene: TRBD1; CDR3 DNA: TGCGCCAGCAGCCAAGGGACAGGGAGACAATACGAGCAGTACTTC; CDR3 protein: CASSQGTGRQYEQYF
V gene: TRBV6-5; J gene: TRBJ1-2; clone size: .; D gene: .; CDR3 DNA: TGTGCCAGCAGTTTCACGCCCCAGGGGTATGGCTACACCTTC; CDR3 protein: CASSFTPQGYGYTF
V gene: TRBV18; J gene: TRBJ2-5; clone size: .; D gene: .; CDR3 DNA: TGTGCCAGCTCACCACAGGGACGAGAGACCCAGTACTTC; CDR3 protein: CASSPQGRETQYF
V gene: TRBV6-6; J gene: TRBJ2-7; clone size: .; D gene: .; CDR3 DNA: TGTGCCAGCAGTTACTCAAACCGGGACAACTCCTACGAGCAGTACTTC; CDR3 protein: CASSYSNRDNSYEQYF
V gene: TRBV6-4; J gene: TRBJ2-1; clone size: .; D gene: .; CDR3 DNA: TGTGCCAGCAGCGCACTTTCGAGCTCCTACAATGAGCAGTTCTTC; CDR3 protein: CASSALSSSYNEQFF
V gene: TRBV10-2; J gene: TRBJ1-6; clone size: .; D gene: .; CDR3 DNA: TGCGCCAGCATAGGTGGCACCTATAATTCACCCCTCCACTTT; CDR3 protein: CASIGGTYNSPLHF
V gene: TRBV4-2; J gene: TRBJ2-7; clone size: .; D gene: .; CDR3 DNA: TGTGCCAGCAGCCAAGAGACGGACGAGCAGTACTTC; CDR3 protein: CASSQETDEQYF
V gene: TRBV28; J gene: TRBJ1-5; clone size: .; D gene: .; CDR3 DNA: TGTGCCAGCAGTTTTATGAGCAATCAGCCCCAGCATTTT; CDR3 protein: CASSFMSNQPQHF
V gene: TRBV7-3; J gene: TRBJ2-2; clone size: once; D gene: .; CDR3 DNA: TGTGCCAGCAGCTTGAGGGGGAGCACCGGGGAGCTGTTTTTT; CDR3 protein: CASSLRGSTGELFF
V gene: TRBV2; J gene: TRBJ2-5; clone size: .; D gene: .; CDR3 DNA: TGTGCCAGCAGTGAAATCTTCGAGGGGCGGGAGACCCAGTACTTC; CDR3 protein: CASSEIFEGRETQYF
V gene: TRBV7-9; J gene: TRBJ1-2; clone size: .; D gene: .; CDR3 DNA: TGTGCCAGCAGCTTAGACGGCTTTGGAGGCTACACCTTC; CDR3 protein: CASSLDGFGGYTF
V gene: TRBV6-6; J gene: TRBJ1-2; clone size: .; D gene: TRBD1; CDR3 DNA: TGTGCCAGCAGTTACTCGATCGACAGGGCCTATGGCTACACCTTC; CDR3 protein: CASSYSIDRAYGYTF
V gene: TRBV5-1; J gene: TRBJ2-2; clone size: .; D gene: TRBD2; CDR3 DNA: TGCGCCAGCAGCAACCCCTCCTTGCGACTAGCGGGCACCGGGGAGCTGTTTTTT; CDR3 protein: CASSNPSLRLAGTGELFF
V gene: TRBV11-1; J gene: TRBJ1-6; clone size: .; D gene: .; CDR3 DNA: TGTGCCAGCAGCTTAGTCAGCCAATCTAATTCACCCCTCCACTTT; CDR3 protein: CASSLVSQSNSPLHF
V gene: TRBV27; J gene: TRBJ2-3; clone size: .; D gene: .; CDR3 DNA: TGTGCCAGCAGTTTCCGAACAGGCGTCAGCACAGATACGCAGTATTTT; CDR3 protein: CASSFRTGVSTDTQYF
V gene: TRBV11-2; J gene: TRBJ2-7; clone size: .; D gene: TRBD2; CDR3 DNA: TGTGCCAGCAGCTTAGTTCCTAGCGGGGGTTACGAGCAGTACTTC; CDR3 protein: CASSLVPSGGYEQYF
V gene: TRBV19; J gene: TRBJ1-1; clone size: .; D gene: .; CDR3 DNA: TGTGCCAGTAGTCCCGTCGTTGCCCCGAGGGCTTTCTTT; CDR3 protein: CASSPVVAPRAFF
V gene: TRBV11-2; J gene: TRBJ2-5; clone size: once; D gene: .; CDR3 DNA: TGTGCCAGCAGCTTGGGACCAGCAGGGCAGACCCAGTACTTC; CDR3 protein: CASSLGPAGQTQYF
V gene: TRBV28; J gene: TRBJ1-5; clone size: once; D gene: .; CDR3 DNA: TGTGCCACCAGGAAGCAGGATATCTACAATCAGCCCCAGCATTTT; CDR3 protein: CATRKQDIYNQPQHF
V gene: TRBV7-3; J gene: TRBJ2-5; clone size: .; D gene: TRBD2; CDR3 DNA: TGTGCCAGCAGCACCCGGACTAGCGGGGGGCTAGAGACCCAGTACTTC; CDR3 protein: CASSTRTSGGLETQYF
V gene: TRBV4-3; J gene: TRBJ1-5; clone size: once; D gene: TRBD1; CDR3 DNA: TGCGCCAGCAGCCCGACAGGGACCGATCAGCCCCAGCATTTT; CDR3 protein: CASSPTGTDQPQHF
V gene: TRBV19; J gene: TRBJ2-1; clone size: .; D gene: .; CDR3 DNA: TGTGCCAGTAGTCGGGACGGCGCTGAGCAGTTCTTC; CDR3 protein: CASSRDGAEQFF
V gene: TRBV21-1; J gene: TRBJ1-1; clone size: .; D gene: .; CDR3 DNA: TGTTGGGGGCCCCGCACTGAAGCTTTCTTT; CDR3 protein: CWGPRTEAFF
V gene: TRBV28; J gene: TRBJ2-5; clone size: .; D gene: TRBD2; CDR3 DNA: TGTGCCAGCAGTGGAGGACTAGCCCAGGAGACCCAGTACTTC; CDR3 protein: CASSGGLAQETQYF
V gene: TRBV7-9; J gene: TRBJ1-1; clone size: .; D gene: .; CDR3 DNA: TGTGCCAGCAGCTTAGTGCGAATGCAGGATAACACTGAAGCTTTCTTT; CDR3 protein: CASSLVRMQDNTEAFF
V gene: TRBV12-3/TRBV12-4; J gene: TRBJ1-5; clone size: .; D gene: .; CDR3 DNA: TGTGCCAGCAGTTCGGATAGTCGTCCCCAGCATTTT; CDR3 protein: CASSSDSRPQHF
V gene: TRBV3-1/TRBV3-2; J gene: TRBJ2-5; clone size: .; D gene: TRBD1; CDR3 DNA: TGTGCCAGCAGCCCCCGTACAGGGGTCCAAGAGACCCAGTACTTC; CDR3 protein: CASSPRTGVQETQYF
V gene: TRBV11-2; J gene: TRBJ2-5; clone size: .; D gene: .; CDR3 DNA: TGTGCCAGCAGCTCCTTCCCACTACAAGAGACCCAGTACTTC; CDR3 protein: CASSSFPLQETQYF
V gene: TRBV6-6; J gene: TRBJ1-5; clone size: .; D gene: .; CDR3 DNA: TGTGCCAGCAGGGAAACGATGGGGGGGGATCAGCCCCAGCATTTT; CDR3 protein: CASRETMGGDQPQHF